This TCR beta chain was sequenced for a study of blood T cell repertoires in COVID-19. Study-wide background: Acute-phase and convalescent COVID-19 samples originated in the United States, Italy and Spain. T cells, B-cell-depleted T cells, or PBMCs provided the cDNA or gDNA that served as material.

Cohort allocation depended upon clinical history that participants reported. CDR3 size: 17 residues. V was pared by 3 bases and J by 8 bases, with 12 bases of the junction left unmatched. Looked up from germline, CDR1 is LNHDA and CDR2 is SQIVND (reference sequence). Measured with immunoSEQ multiplex PCR; TCRdb has only the in-frame clones, and not every one. The sample includes about 130,000 clones, just over 85% of them seen just once. The sequenced sample consisted of PBMCs or T cells enriched from blood (not recorded which). The rearrangement joins TRBV19 to TRBJ2-1, with TRBD2 matching over 11 bases. The clonotype was recovered from a man aged 50 to 59 who had recovered from COVID-19. CDR3 amino acids: CASSMGRTSGGADEQFF. CDR3 nucleotides: TGTGCCAGTAGTATGGGGCGAACTAGCGGGGGAGCAGATGAGCAGTTCTTC.